These T cell receptor beta chains were read from a single sample in a study of cytomegalovirus exposure and HLA in healthy donors. Sequencing used immunoSEQ multiplex PCR; TCRdb keeps in-frame clones, though not all of them. The table records roughly 160,000 clones, around four fifths of them present only once. Sequencing was done on a sample of PBMCs. The origin of the receptors is a man younger than 40 in good health and CMV-seronegative. CDR3s include the opening cysteine and the closing phenylalanine or tryptophan. The D gene is left open where the match is weak. Clone size appears in some rows only: once, few, many, or a class for an expanded clone.

clone_size d_call j_call cdr3_length v_call cdr3_nt cdr3_aa
NA TRBD2 TRBJ2-7 14 TRBV7-2 TGTGCCAGCAGCTCTGTAGCGGGGGTTTACGAGCAGTACTTC CASSSVAGVYEQYF
NA NA TRBJ1-1 15 TRBV5-1 TGCGCCAGCAGCTTGGGGGTGGGCATGAACACTGAAGCTTTCTTT CASSLGVGMNTEAFF
NA TRBD1 TRBJ2-7 14 TRBV5-1 TGCGCCAGCAGCTTGGCCCGACAGGGCTACGAGCAGTACTTC CASSLARQGYEQYF
few NA TRBJ1-1 14 TRBV7-9 TGTGCCAGCAGCTTACTAGGGGAAAACACTGAAGCTTTCTTT CASSLLGENTEAFF
NA TRBD1 TRBJ1-6 17 TRBV7-8 TGTGCCAGCAGCGACCAGGCAGGGGGCGGTTTTATTTCACCCCTCCACTTT CASSDQAGGGFISPLHF
NA TRBD1 TRBJ2-1 15 TRBV6-1 TGTGCAACGACAGGGACAGAGTATAGCTACAATGAGCAGTTCTTC CATTGTEYSYNEQFF
NA NA TRBJ2-5 14 TRBV10-3 TGTGCCATCAGTGACCAGGGTGTCTACGAGACCCAGTACTTC CAISDQGVYETQYF
NA NA TRBJ2-1 17 TRBV28 TGTGCCAGCAGTTTACCGGGACAAGGGCGATCCTACAATGAGCAGTTCTTC CASSLPGQGRSYNEQFF
NA NA TRBJ1-1 14 TRBV9 TGTGCCAGCAGCGTATTCGGCAGGGACACTGAAGCTTTCTTT CASSVFGRDTEAFF
NA NA TRBJ2-2 16 TRBV7-3 TGTGCCAGCAGCCGCTACAGGAGTGCGAACACCGGGGAGCTGTTTTTT CASSRYRSANTGELFF
NA NA TRBJ1-2 16 TRBV19 TGTGCCAGTAGTATATTGGGAGGGGAGCTCAACTATGGCTACACCTTC CASSILGGELNYGYTF
once NA TRBJ2-7 13 TRBV7-9 TGTGCCAGCAGCTTAGTAGGGGGCTACGAGCAGTACTTC CASSLVGGYEQYF
few NA TRBJ1-6 14 TRBV30 TGTGCCTGGAGTGTACGCTCGGGGAAATCACCCCTCCACTTT CAWSVRSGKSPLHF
few NA TRBJ1-2 12 TRBV6-5 TGTGCCAGCAGTTACTCGGGGGGTGGCTACACCTTC CASSYSGGGYTF
NA NA TRBJ2-5 14 TRBV2 TGTGCCAGCAGAATAGCGCCCGGAGGTGAGACCCAGTACTTC CASRIAPGGETQYF
NA TRBD2 TRBJ2-1 14 TRBV7-3 TGTGCCAGCAGCCGTAGCGGGTCCTACAATGAGCAGTTCTTC CASSRSGSYNEQFF
once NA TRBJ2-2 17 TRBV9 TGTGCCAGCAGCTCACGAGGGGGGGAATTCAACACCGGGGAGCTGTTTTTT CASSSRGGEFNTGELFF
NA NA TRBJ2-1 16 TRBV11-2 TGTGCCAGCAGCCCAGTGCGGGGTGTGACCTACAATGAGCAGTTCTTC CASSPVRGVTYNEQFF
NA NA TRBJ1-1 15 TRBV6-1 TGTGCCAGCATATTGGGGACATTTATGAACACTGAAGCTTTCTTT CASILGTFMNTEAFF
NA NA TRBJ2-1 13 TRBV30 TGTGCCTGGAGTAACCCAGCGGCCAGACTGCAGTTCTTC CAWSNPAARLQFF
once TRBD1 TRBJ2-7 15 TRBV7-2 TGTGCCAGCAGCTCAATGAGGGACAGCCTCTACGAGCAGTACTTC CASSSMRDSLYEQYF
NA NA TRBJ2-7 11 TRBV20-1 TGCAGTTATCGACAGACCTACGAGCAGTACTTC CSYRQTYEQYF
once NA TRBJ2-3 12 TRBV5-1 TGCGCCAGCAGCCTAACGGGAGATACGCAGTATTTT CASSLTGDTQYF
NA NA TRBJ2-1 12 TRBV19 TGTGCCAGTAGTAAGACTTACAATGAGCAGTTCTTC CASSKTYNEQFF
NA TRBD1 TRBJ2-7 13 TRBV10-1 TGCGCCAGCAGTTTAGGGGGCCCCTACGAGCAGTACTTC CASSLGGPYEQYF
NA NA TRBJ1-3 15 TRBV6-1 TGTGCCAGCAGTCAGGCCCGACGCTCTGGAAACACCATATATTTT CASSQARRSGNTIYF
NA NA TRBJ2-4 12 TRBV5-8 TGTGCCAGCAGACAGCACAAAAACATTCAGTACTTC CASRQHKNIQYF
NA TRBD2 TRBJ2-5 15 TRBV11-2 TGTGCCAGCAGCGTCCGGGAGGCTCGGGGAGAGACCCAGTACTTC CASSVREARGETQYF
NA TRBD1 TRBJ2-1 14 TRBV29-1 TGCAGCGTTGAGGGACAGGGTTCTTACAATGAGCAGTTCTTC CSVEGQGSYNEQFF
NA NA TRBJ2-5 17 TRBV7-2 TGTGCCAGCAGCTTAGTGTACAGGGCAGGAGGCCAAGAGACCCAGTACTTC CASSLVYRAGGQETQYF
NA TRBD1 TRBJ1-1 14 TRBV7-9 TGTTCCAGCACCAAATCCACAGGGGGCACTGAAGCTTTCTTT CSSTKSTGGTEAFF